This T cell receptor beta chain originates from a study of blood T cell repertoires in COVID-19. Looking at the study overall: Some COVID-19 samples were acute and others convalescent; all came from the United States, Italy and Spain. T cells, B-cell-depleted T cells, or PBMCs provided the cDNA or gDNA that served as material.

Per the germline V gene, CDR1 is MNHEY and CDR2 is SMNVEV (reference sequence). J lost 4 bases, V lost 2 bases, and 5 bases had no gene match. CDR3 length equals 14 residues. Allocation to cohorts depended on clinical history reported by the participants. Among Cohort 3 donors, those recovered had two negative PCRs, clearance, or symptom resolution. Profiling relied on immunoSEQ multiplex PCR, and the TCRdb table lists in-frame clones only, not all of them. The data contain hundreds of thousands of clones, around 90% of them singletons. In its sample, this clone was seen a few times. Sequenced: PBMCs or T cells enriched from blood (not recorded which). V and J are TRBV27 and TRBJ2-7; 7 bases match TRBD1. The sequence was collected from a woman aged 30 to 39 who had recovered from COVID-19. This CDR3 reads CASSLMAGGYEQYF. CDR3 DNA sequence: TGTGCCAGCAGTTTAATGGCAGGGGGTTACGAGCAGTACTTC.